This TCR beta chain was recorded in a study of cytomegalovirus exposure and HLA in healthy donors (dated by TCRdb to the late 2010s). Background for the entire study: In an earlier analysis of around 540 of the donors, less than 350 Gb of sequence data and some 120 million unique TCR beta sequences from roughly 180 million T cells were reported. In a later analysis, previously published TCR beta repertoires from 550 to 750 donors were re-analyzed and high-resolution HLA genotyping was added so that TCR occurrence patterns could be studied. The study profiled the T cell repertoires of fewer than 850 subjects by immunosequencing and related them to cytomegalovirus serostatus. An early release that covered some 630 HLA-typed donors contained approximately 300 gigabases of sequencing data and 85 million to 100 million unique TCR sequences. HLA typing covered class I and class II loci at four-digit resolution. An earlier analysis of 500 to 750 of the donors applied high-throughput TCR beta sequencing to assess whether each TCR beta V gene segment acted as functional or pseudogenic. Roughly 5 DR-DQ haplotypes were treated as single units for association and clustering because of strong linkage in the cohort. The study was designed to test whether signatures of past pathogen exposure could be identified by cataloging public T cell receptors. A later genetic analysis took genome-wide SNP genotypes for about three fifths of the 666 donors and used that subset as a discovery cohort. Donor age, sex, ethnicity and CMV serostatus were compiled alongside the repertoire data. Every repertoire in the discovery cohort had been generated on one and the same sequencing platform. Typing coverage differed by locus: A, B, C, DRB1 and DQB1 were typed in roughly 629-640 donors, DQA1 in roughly 510, DPA1 in 600 to 610, and DPB1 in roughly 450. To predict cytomegalovirus infection status, the study brought together high-throughput TCR immunosequencing, statistical association of individual TCRs with disease status, and machine learning. The later analysis used no new phenotypic data to find candidate immune exposures, relying instead on TCR beta sequences and their occurrence across donors. On average, about 200,000 unique TCR beta nucleotide sequences were sequenced per donor among 350 to 400 genotyped donors of the cohort, with about 19% of those sequences being non-productive. Of the 398 genotyped donors, around 81% fell in the genetic ancestry cluster associated with self-reported Caucasian donors. Along with the approximately 700-subject first cohort, a separate validation cohort of 120 different subjects was used.

As to this clone: Its antigen is currently not known. No much larger clone exists at a distance of one base, and base qualities are not known.

Measured from the cysteine to the phenylalanine, the CDR3 is 16 residues long. The read is trimmed to its CDR3 DNA, 48 bases read in frame from base 1. Cut back by 0 bases and 4 bases, the V and J ends lie 14 bases apart. CDR1 MNHNY and CDR2 SVGAGI are derived from the germline V gene (reference sequence). Beyond this particular receptor, the publication reports: The classifier was reported to diagnose cytomegalovirus status with high specificity and sensitivity in both the original and validation cohorts. For the cohort, immune exposure information was limited to CMV serostatus. Because counts were too low, approximately 15 rarely observed V segments, including chromosome 9 orphons, were excluded from the earlier analysis of roughly 580 of the donors. A group of highly shared sequence variants was considered likely to be a technical artifact of the sequencing pipeline. In an earlier analysis of 500 to 650 of the donors, most TCR beta V segments appeared in productive rearrangements about 87% or about 30% of the time, broadly matching IMGT annotations. According to a later analysis, most CMV-associated TCR beta chains appeared to be HLA-restricted, and the HLA associations seemed to be driven largely by CMV exposure. Three of the identified cytomegalovirus-associated TCR beta chains were confirmed in vitro to be specific for cytomegalovirus antigens. In a later analysis, several top co-occurrence clusters were reported to appear linked to parvovirus B19, influenza, CMV and Epstein-Barr virus. The authors suggested that the approach could potentially be extended to other disease states and immunological phenotypes. At a false discovery rate of 0.05, a later analysis linked some 17,000 TCR beta sequences to specific HLA alleles. The cohort was sequenced for TCR beta chains only, and without alpha or paired-chain data the features that could be detected were limited. Compared with equally common non-associated chains, HLA-associated TCR beta chains in a later analysis were more clonally expanded and had lower generation probabilities. A further reported finding was that TCR beta sequences accurately predicted the HLA-A and HLA-B alleles for most subjects in the first cohort. The study listed 150 to 200 TCR beta chains as associated with cytomegalovirus. Some IMGT-functional V segments, including TRBV6-2 and TRBV6-3, could not be distinguished by the 87-base-pair reads and were therefore excluded. A later genetic analysis associated a missense DCLRE1C variant with V-gene and J-gene trimming of TCR beta chains, and an independent cohort replicated the association. Because some donors lacked HLA typing at each locus, the association tests relied only on the typed subset. Assigning TCR associations to individual alleles was difficult when HLA alleles, especially DR and DQ, strongly co-occurred. Correlated functional status among segregating V segments might be attributable to linkage disequilibrium, but an unknown experimental factor could not be ruled out. Sequencing depth was assumed to be roughly uniform across donors in the presence/absence analyses, though that assumption may not hold. A later genetic analysis reported fewer N-insertions in productive TCRs among donors in an Asian-associated ancestry cluster than the approximately 700-donor mean. In a later analysis, the rate of TCR association differed among HLA loci, with DRB1 alleles having the most associated TCRs and HLA-C alleles having the fewest. Across donors, most TCR sequences were observed very rarely, whereas some public TCRs were present in many individuals.

The cohort consisted of 650 to 700 healthy bone marrow donors. At the time of sampling, every cohort member was nominally healthy, though immune exposures that went unrecorded were likely present. The donor tested CMV seropositive and was one of the 289 seropositive cohort members. A peripheral blood sample was provided by each donor, and peripheral blood mononuclear cells were used for TCR beta sequencing. The Qiagen DNeasy Blood Extraction Kit was used to extract genomic DNA from the blood cell samples. The library was obtained by the immunoSEQ multiplex PCR assay. For the multiplex PCR, a mixture combining 60 forward primers for TCR Vbeta segments and 13 reverse primers for TCR Jbeta segments was used. The CDR3 region of rearranged TCR beta genes was amplified from genomic DNA with a multiplex PCR assay. The Illumina HiSeq System was used to sequence the amplified TCR beta libraries as 87-base-pair reads. On the authors' methods: A later analysis counted about 76 million unique TCR beta chains across the 650 to 700 repertoires, and some 11 million of these chains were shared by at least two donors. To remove PCR and sequencing errors, raw reads were error-corrected and collapsed into unique sequences using a nearest-neighbor algorithm that merged closely related sequences. V, D and J gene segments were assigned by aligning CDR3 sequences to IMGT reference sequences. Each retained sequence needed at least a six-nucleotide match to both a V gene segment and a J gene segment. Rearrangements were classified as productive when the CDR3 lacked stop codons and remained in frame with V and J, and all other rearrangements were classified as non-productive. CDR3 was defined according to IMGT convention as the region running from the second conserved V-encoded cysteine to the conserved J-encoded phenylalanine. Sequences without an unambiguous match to a single V gene segment were excluded from the earlier analysis of about 600 of the donors. In an earlier analysis of approximately 560 of the donors, a V segment was called functional when productive rearrangements were above 56.7%, and segregating when the standard deviation between donors exceeded 5%. A statistical classification framework was developed to diagnose cytomegalovirus status using the catalog of TCR beta chain sequences. In a later analysis, TCR nucleotide sequences were compared against IMGT/GENE-DB human TR gene sequences so that V and J genes could be assigned. The TCRdist pipeline was used in a later analysis to assign CDR3 sequences and most-parsimonious VDJ recombination scenarios. In a later analysis, every TCR beta chain was defined by the combination of its CDR3 amino acid sequence and its V-gene family, and reads without a unique V-gene family were dropped. As a way to deal with suspected cross-contamination and a sequencing artifact, a later analysis dropped 592 nucleotide sequences that were highly shared and had low generation probability. In a later analysis, a clonal expansion index for each public chain was calculated from normalized within-repertoire ranks of inferred template counts. Generation probabilities in a later analysis came from a VDJ recombination model fitted to out-of-frame rearrangements, and those results were checked against IGoR. Hypergeometric tests were used in a later analysis to score TCR-TCR, TCR-HLA and TCR-CMV co-occurrence, with a repertoire-size bias correction applied to the TCR pairs. To estimate false discovery rates, a later analysis permuted the HLA or CMV assignments 20 times. A later analysis grouped co-occurring TCRs with DBSCAN, adding TCRdist sequence similarity when clustering within HLA-allele-positive subsets. Co-occurrence clustering excluded repertoires with fewer than 30,000 or more than 120,000 public chains, plus five with anomalous nucleotide sharing. Entries here come from immuneACCESS through TCRdb and include only in-frame sequences with V and J called. Some clones fail to appear in such tables; in the studies checked, an unresolved V gene covers under half of the shortfall, and the cause of the remainder is unknown. V and J calls and clone size are given by that table; D and trimming were obtained from the DNA. The sample table contains about 120,000 clones; only one count was recorded for over 65% of them. The ten largest account for 2.5% to 3.5% of the sample.

Sequencing used PBMCs. This clonotype was sampled from a woman aged 25 to 39 in good health and CMV-seropositive. Rearrangement joined TRBV6-6 to TRBJ2-3, and possibly TRBD2, on 7 matching bases. The CDR3 region: CASSYSTGGGADTQYF. Read as DNA, the sequence is TGTGCCAGCAGTTACTCGACGGGGGGCGGAGCAGATACGCAGTATTTT.